This passage covers 22 T cell receptor beta chains from one sample sequenced in a study of diagnostic markers for celiac disease. TCRdb re-called the reads and shows each CDR3 protein once, DNA omitted. The sample spans around 7,500 distinct CDR3 sequences; the ten largest clones claim around 6.3%. Sequenced sample: either unsorted cells or a sorted T cell fraction (not recorded which). All receptors derive from a human donor. This table probably holds off-target reads from a library built for another chain.

The CDR3 sequence is CASSPGGWANTEAFF. The chain couples TRBV7-2 to TRBJ1-1; the D call of TRBD1 rests on TCRdb alone, since no DNA is present to check it. CDR1 is SGHTA and CDR2 is FQGNSA in the germline V gene. The CDR3 contains 15 residues. Looking up the rest from reference TRBV7-2 and TRBJ1-1 gives the full variable domain: GAGVSQSPSNKVTEKGKDVELRCDPISGHTALYWYRQSLGQGLEFLIYFQGNSAPDKSGLPSDRFSAERTGGSVSTLTIQRTQQEDSAVYLCASSPGGWANTEAFFGQGTRLTVV.

The chain joins TRBV5-4 to TRBJ1-2; checking the TCRdb D call of TRBD1 is not possible without DNA. Germline CDR1 reads SGHNT; CDR2 reads YYREEE (reference sequence). This CDR3 has 14 residues. The CDR3 loop is CASSSRTGMDGYTF.

V usage is TRBV10-2 and J usage is TRBJ1-1; TCRdb designates TRBD1, a call that cannot be tested without DNA. Germline CDR1 reads WSHSY; CDR2 reads SAAADI. CDR3 length: 12 amino acids. The CDR3 reads CASRGQFTEAFF.

The rearrangement uses TRBV29-1 and TRBJ2-2; TCRdb indicates TRBD1, and absent DNA this call remains unverified. In germline, CDR1 is SQVTM, CDR2 ANQGSEA. The CDR3 has 15 residues. The CDR3 here is CSVTTGPPNTGELFF.

CDR3 loop: CSAREPKGGTGELFF. This chain links TRBV20-1 with TRBJ2-2; TCRdb lists TRBD1, though no DNA is available to test this call. Germline V gene lookup returns CDR1 DFQATT and CDR2 SNEGSKA (reference sequence). This CDR3 has 15 residues.

This clonotype is medium-sized by frequency. The chain carries TRBV20-1 and TRBJ2-3; the D call from TCRdb, TRBD2, cannot be confirmed without DNA. CDR1 is DFQATT, CDR2 SNEGSKA, per germline (reference sequence). The CDR3 is 14 residues long. This chain's CDR3 is CSARVAGHTDTQYF.

Considering frequency, this clonotype is medium-sized (0.01 to 0.1%). The chain has TRBV7-8 and TRBJ2-2; checking the TCRdb D call of TRBD2 is not possible without DNA. Germline V CDR1 and CDR2: SGHVS, FQNEAQ. This CDR3 is built from 16 residues. CDR3 region: CASSLVLARAPVELFF.

By frequency, this clonotype is medium-sized. This chain joins TRBV20-1 and TRBJ2-7; TCRdb outputs TRBD1, but without DNA this stays unchecked. Germline V gene lookup returns CDR1 DFQATT and CDR2 SNEGSKA (reference sequence). The CDR3 totals 13 residues. This CDR3 reads CSARGQTGGEQYF.

This clonotype counts as medium-sized by frequency. The chain combines TRBV11-2 with TRBJ2-1; the TCRdb D gene call, TRBD1, has no DNA to confirm it. From germline, CDR1 is SGHAT and CDR2 FQNNGV. The length of the CDR3 is 15 residues. The CDR3 protein is CASSLSQATRDAQFF. The full variable domain, its missing parts supplied by reference TRBV11-2 and TRBJ2-1, is EAGVAQSPRYKIIEKRQSVAFWCNPISGHATLYWYQQILGQGPKLLIQFQNNGVVDDSQLPKDRFSAERLKGVDSTLKIQPAKLEDSAVYLCASSLSQATRDAQFFGPGTRLTVL.

This chain joins TRBV4-2 and TRBJ1-1; TCRdb's D call of TRBD1 is untestable without DNA. Per germline, CDR1 LGHNA and CDR2 YNFKEQ. The CDR3 spans 12 residues. The CDR3 is CASSSRTGQAFF.

The rearrangement links TRBV10-3 to TRBJ1-6; TCRdb's assignment of TRBD1 cannot be checked, as there is no DNA. This CDR3 is 13 amino acids long. CDR1 is ENHRY and CDR2 is SYGVKD in the germline V gene. The CDR3 sequence is CAISGQANSPLHF.

The chain uses TRBV15 and TRBJ1-5; TCRdb's D gene call, TRBD1, goes unchecked for lack of DNA. The CDR3 contains 14 residues. Germline loops: CDR1 LNHNV, CDR2 YYDKDF (reference sequence). CDR3 sequence reads: CATRRTGNNQPQHF.

V gene TRBV2 combines with J gene TRBJ2-2. Germline CDR1 and CDR2: SNHLY and FYNNEI. The CDR3 covers 13 residues. The CDR3: CASSQQQDRELFF.

The gene calls are TRBV2 and TRBJ1-2. This CDR3 spans 13 amino acids. Looked up from germline, CDR1 is SNHLY and CDR2 is FYNNEI. The CDR3 protein is CAVRPLEDYGYTF.

V usage is TRBV28 and J usage is TRBJ1-2. The CDR3 extends over 13 amino acids. Germline CDR1 MDHEN, CDR2 SYDVKM. The CDR3 here is CASSGGEETGYTF.

The chain combines TRBV4-1 with TRBJ1-4. CDR1 is MGHRA, CDR2 YSYEKL, per germline. This CDR3 region has 15 residues. CDR3 amino acids: CASGGTAATNEKLFF.

The rearrangement links TRBV29-1 to TRBJ2-3; TCRdb outputs TRBD1, but without DNA this stays unchecked. The germline gives CDR1 SQVTM, CDR2 ANQGSEA. The CDR3 spans 14 residues. This chain's CDR3 is CSVDVGGGTDTQYF.

This clonotype is identified as medium-sized (0.01 to 0.1%) from frequency. The V gene is TRBV12-3 or TRBV12-4, the J gene TRBJ1-3. This CDR3 is 13 amino acids long. The CDR3 loop reads CASSGREGNTIYF.

By frequency, this clonotype is medium-sized. This CDR3 is CASTAGYYGYTF. This chain links TRBV6-1 with TRBJ1-2. Germline loops: CDR1 MNHNS, CDR2 SASEGT. There are 12 residues in the CDR3.

V usage is TRBV4-3 and J usage is TRBJ2-3. Germline V gene sequence: CDR1 LGHNA, CDR2 YSLEER. The CDR3 runs to 16 residues. The CDR3 loop reads CASSQDSTPSTDTQYF.

Frequency places this clonotype as medium-sized (0.01 to 0.1%). V usage is TRBV7-2 and J usage is TRBJ1-2. The CDR3 covers 13 residues. Looked up from germline, CDR1 is SGHTA and CDR2 is FQGNSA. The chain's CDR3 is CASSSQSNYGYTF.

This rearrangement joins TRBV6-5 to TRBJ1-3. The CDR3 extends over 15 amino acids. The germline CDR1 and CDR2 sequences are MNHEY and SVGAGI. The CDR3 loop reads CASSYSEGTGNTIYF.